Listed below are T cell receptor beta chains from one sample, sequenced in a study of blood T cell repertoires in COVID-19. Using immunoSEQ multiplex PCR, the repertoire was profiled, and TCRdb retains in-frame clones only, with some absent. Of a few hundred thousand clones in the sample, approximately 92% were seen once. Sequenced material: PBMCs or T cells enriched from blood (not recorded which). The receptor source for this set is a woman aged 18-30 years who had recovered from COVID-19. The CDR3 runs from the conserved cysteine through the conserved F or W. The order of the fields is J gene, V gene, clone size, D gene, CDR3 protein, CDR3 DNA. The D gene is left open where the match is weak. Part of the rows lack a size; the others show once, few, many or a class for expanded clones.

TRBJ2-1,TRBV5-1,.,.,CASSLGYRDNEQFF,TGCGCCAGCAGCTTGGGGTACAGAGACAATGAGCAGTTCTTC
TRBJ1-5,TRBV28,.,.,CASSKSSGDNQPQHF,TGTGCCAGCAGTAAGAGTTCGGGGGATAATCAGCCCCAGCATTTT
TRBJ2-3,TRBV5-1,.,.,CASSLFGRGTDTQYF,TGCGCCAGCAGCTTGTTTGGGCGGGGCACAGATACGCAGTATTTT
TRBJ2-2,TRBV12-3/TRBV12-4,.,.,CASKGGGELFF,TGTGCCAGCAAAGGGGGCGGGGAGCTGTTTTTT
TRBJ1-2,TRBV3-1/TRBV3-2,.,.,CASSQDLTSVRGLNYGYTF,TGTGCCAGCAGCCAAGATCTGACGTCGGTAAGGGGACTCAACTATGGCTACACCTTC
TRBJ2-1,TRBV29-1,.,.,CSSLRAPGYNEQFF,TGCAGCTCGCTTCGAGCCCCTGGCTACAATGAGCAGTTCTTC
TRBJ2-2,TRBV5-8,.,TRBD1,CASRGQGAYGELFF,TGTGCCAGCAGGGGACAGGGGGCTTACGGGGAGCTGTTTTTT
TRBJ2-1,TRBV7-9,.,.,CASSLEGTRFIGQFF,TGTGCCAGCAGCTTAGAAGGGACACGGTTTATAGGGCAGTTCTTC
TRBJ2-5,TRBV5-1,.,TRBD1,CASSLGGTGESQETQYF,TGCGCCAGCAGCTTGGGGGGGACAGGGGAGTCCCAAGAGACCCAGTACTTC
TRBJ1-2,TRBV29-1,once,.,CSADTRGAYGYTF,TGCAGCGCCGACACAAGGGGTGCTTATGGCTACACCTTC
TRBJ2-1,TRBV5-1,.,TRBD2,CASSRGLAGDSYNEQFF,TGCGCCAGCAGCCGGGGACTAGCGGGGGATTCCTACAATGAGCAGTTCTTC
TRBJ1-6,TRBV2,.,TRBD1,CASSERGQSIGYNSPLHF,TGTGCCAGCAGTGAAAGGGGACAGAGTATCGGGTATAATTCACCCCTCCACTTT
TRBJ2-2,TRBV14,few,.,CASSAGANTGELFF,TGTGCCAGCAGTGCGGGCGCGAACACCGGGGAGCTGTTTTTT
TRBJ1-2,TRBV28,.,.,CASRQALYGYTF,TGTGCCAGCAGACAGGCCCTGTATGGCTACACCTTC
TRBJ1-2,TRBV6-5,few,.,CASSYLNGGGYTF,TGTGCCAGCAGTTACTTGAATGGGGGGGGCTACACCTTC
TRBJ1-5,TRBV15,.,TRBD1,CATSPDRVQPQHF,TGTGCCACCAGCCCGGACAGGGTACAGCCCCAGCATTTT
TRBJ2-7,TRBV10-2,.,.,CASAGTEREQYF,TGCGCCAGCGCCGGTACGGAGCGGGAGCAGTACTTC
TRBJ2-2,TRBV4-2,few,.,CASSQAPRGRTGELFF,TGTGCCAGCAGCCAAGCACCGCGCGGGCGGACCGGGGAGCTGTTTTTT
TRBJ2-5,TRBV7-7,.,TRBD2,CASGGAGTAQETQYF,TGTGCTAGTGGCGGAGCGGGGACTGCTCAAGAGACCCAGTACTTC
TRBJ2-1,TRBV7-9,.,TRBD2,CASSPSSGGAGNEQFF,TGTGCCAGCAGCCCCTCTAGCGGGGGGGCGGGGAATGAGCAGTTCTTC
TRBJ2-3,TRBV5-1,.,TRBD1,CASSQGQGLNTDTQYF,TGCGCCAGCAGCCAGGGACAGGGGCTTAATACAGATACGCAGTATTTT
TRBJ1-3,TRBV5-1,.,.,CASSSSTGAGNTIYF,TGCGCCAGCAGCTCCTCGACAGGAGCTGGAAACACCATATATTTT
TRBJ1-4,TRBV5-1,.,.,CASSLGQDNEKLFF,TGCGCCAGCAGCTTGGGACAGGACAATGAAAAACTGTTTTTT
TRBJ1-2,TRBV6-5,.,TRBD1,CASSWETGKVSGYTF,TGTGCCAGCAGTTGGGAGACAGGGAAGGTTAGTGGCTACACCTTC
TRBJ1-4,TRBV27,.,.,CASSPRLVNEKLFF,TGTGCCAGCAGTCCGCGGTTGGTAAATGAAAAACTGTTTTTT
TRBJ1-1,TRBV7-8,.,.,CASSSDSMNTEAFF,TGTGCCAGCAGCTCGGACAGCATGAACACTGAAGCTTTCTTT
TRBJ1-3,TRBV3-1/TRBV3-2,.,.,CASSQDSSGFDGNTIYF,TGTGCCAGCAGCCAAGACAGTTCCGGGTTTGATGGAAACACCATATATTTT
TRBJ2-7,TRBV18,.,TRBD1,CASSPRLTQGDEQYF,TGTGCCAGCTCACCAAGGTTAACCCAGGGGGACGAGCAGTACTTC
TRBJ1-2,TRBV10-2,.,TRBD1,CASSESGTDGYTF,TGCGCCAGCAGTGAGTCCGGGACAGATGGCTACACCTTC
TRBJ2-7,TRBV5-6,.,TRBD1,CASSLGHRGHEQYF,TGTGCCAGCAGCTTGGGACACAGGGGGCACGAGCAGTACTTC
TRBJ1-2,TRBV5-1,.,.,CASSLGGPTGEYTF,TGCGCCAGCAGCTTGGGGGGCCCGACAGGAGAATATACCTTC
TRBJ2-3,TRBV12-1,few,.,CASSLTSGVPSTDTQYF,TGTGCCAGCAGTCTGACTAGCGGGGTGCCTAGCACAGATACGCAGTATTTT
TRBJ2-7,TRBV5-1,.,.,CASSLNRRASYEQYF,TGCGCCAGCAGCTTGAACCGCAGGGCTTCCTACGAGCAGTACTTC
TRBJ2-5,TRBV2,.,TRBD1,CASSETPGQGMETQYF,TGTGCCAGCAGTGAAACCCCGGGACAGGGTATGGAGACCCAGTACTTC
TRBJ1-2,TRBV28,.,.,CASSPPGQGHGYTF,TGTGCCAGCAGCCCCCCGGGCCAGGGTCATGGCTACACCTTC
TRBJ1-1,TRBV30,.,.,CALGGSFNTEAFF,TGTGCCTTGGGAGGGTCTTTTAACACTGAAGCTTTCTTT
TRBJ2-7,TRBV5-1,.,TRBD1,CASSLGQGVYEQYF,TGCGCCAGCAGCCTAGGGCAGGGGGTCTACGAGCAGTACTTC
TRBJ2-5,TRBV28,.,TRBD2,CASSVTSGGLETQYF,TGTGCCAGCAGTGTGACTAGCGGGGGGTTGGAGACCCAGTACTTC
TRBJ1-2,TRBV28,.,.,CAIRGASYGYTF,TGTGCCATCCGGGGGGCGAGCTATGGCTACACCTTC
TRBJ2-6,TRBV19,.,.,CASSIGSGSGANVLTF,TGTGCCAGTAGTATAGGGTCAGGCTCTGGGGCCAACGTCCTGACTTTC
TRBJ1-5,TRBV5-6,.,TRBD1,CASSSRGLGNQPQHF,TGTGCCAGCAGCAGTAGGGGGCTTGGCAATCAGCCCCAGCATTTT
TRBJ1-2,TRBV3-1/TRBV3-2,.,.,CASSRLNRGDLGGYTF,TGTGCCAGCAGCCGCCTGAACCGGGGGGATCTCGGTGGCTACACCTTC
TRBJ2-7,TRBV13,.,.,CASSFLGEAYEQYF,TGTGCCAGCAGCTTCCTCGGGGAGGCCTACGAGCAGTACTTC
TRBJ2-1,TRBV5-1,.,.,CASSLALDSYNEQFF,TGCGCCAGCAGCTTGGCCTTAGACAGTTACAATGAGCAGTTCTTC
TRBJ2-5,TRBV3-1/TRBV3-2,.,TRBD1,CASSTLGQGGRETQYF,TGTGCCAGCAGCACACTCGGACAGGGAGGTAGGGAGACCCAGTACTTC
TRBJ2-4,TRBV28,.,TRBD2,CASSPRGGENIQYF,TGTGCCAGCAGTCCCCGGGGGGGGGAAAACATTCAGTACTTC
TRBJ1-1,TRBV7-9,.,TRBD1,CASSWDRMGTEAFF,TGTGCCAGCAGCTGGGACAGGATGGGCACTGAAGCTTTCTTT
TRBJ1-6,TRBV3-1/TRBV3-2,.,.,CASSRFSRTMFSPLHF,TGTGCCAGCAGCCGCTTCAGCCGGACAATGTTTTCACCCCTCCACTTT
TRBJ1-5,TRBV5-1,.,.,CASSLGTGGQPQHF,TGCGCCAGCAGCTTGGGGACCGGGGGTCAGCCCCAGCATTTT